The rows below give T cell receptor beta chains drawn from one sample of a study of blood T cells in healthy people across ages. TCRdb reprocessed the 5' RACE reads via MiXCR and lists one record per CDR3 protein. The table records hundreds of thousands of distinct CDR3 sequences, about 62% of them present only once. Sequencing was done on a sample of blood. These receptors originate from a man aged 30 to 45 in good health. Each CDR3 is given with its conserved first and last residue. The D gene is left open where the match is weak. Clone sizes are given selectively: once, few, many, or a class where the clone is expanded.

D	size	V	J	DNA	CDR3
.	few	TRBV7-9	TRBJ2-5	TGTGCCAGCAAGACAGCTGCGGTCGGTCAAGAGACCCAGTACTTC	CASKTAAVGQETQYF
TRBD2	.	TRBV20-1	TRBJ2-1	TGCAGTGCTCTGGGACTAGCGGGGGTTTACAATGAGCAGTTCTTC	CSALGLAGVYNEQFF
.	few	TRBV7-8	TRBJ2-3	TGTGCCAGCAGCTTAGGGGGATATGTGAGGCTAACAGATACGCAGTATTTT	CASSLGGYVRLTDTQYF
TRBD1	.	TRBV13	TRBJ2-7	TGTGCCAGCAGGGACCGACAGGGGGGTTACGAGCAGTACTTC	CASRDRQGGYEQYF
.	few	TRBV5-1	TRBJ2-3	TGCGCCAGCACTAGAGTTGCAGATACGCAGTATTTT	CASTRVADTQYF
TRBD1	.	TRBV19	TRBJ1-2	TGTGCCAGTAGTCTGGCAGGGGGCGATCATGGCTACACCTTC	CASSLAGGDHGYTF
TRBD2	.	TRBV25-1	TRBJ2-1	TGTGCCAGCAGTGAGCGGGGGGGAAGCTCCTACAATGAGCAGTTCTTC	CASSERGGSSYNEQFF
.	.	TRBV11-1	TRBJ2-1	TGTGCCAGCAGCCTAGGACAGCTGAGCTCCTACAATGAGCAGTTCTTC	CASSLGQLSSYNEQFF
.	.	TRBV19	TRBJ2-3	TGTGCCAGTAGTACCCGGGACCCTCCTACGCAGTATTTT	CASSTRDPPTQYF
TRBD2	few	TRBV12-3/TRBV12-4	TRBJ2-1	TGTGCCAGCACCGCCACCCTAGCGGGACCCGGGGATGAGCAGTTCTTC	CASTATLAGPGDEQFF
.	.	TRBV6-2/TRBV6-3	TRBJ2-1	TGTGCCAGCAGTTACCCGGTTGTTGAGCAGTTCTTC	CASSYPVVEQFF
.	.	TRBV20-1	TRBJ2-1	TGCAGTGCTAAAGACTATCCAGTGGGGGGTGAGCAGTTCTTC	CSAKDYPVGGEQFF
TRBD1	.	TRBV10-3	TRBJ1-2	TGTGCCATCAGCGGGACAGGGGAAGGCTACACCTTC	CAISGTGEGYTF
TRBD2	.	TRBV29-1	TRBJ2-7	TGCAGCGGCGGGGGGATCGGCGAGCAGTACTTC	CSGGGIGEQYF
.	.	TRBV13	TRBJ1-2	TGTGCCAGCAGCTTATTCCCCCCCTCTAACAATGGCTACACCTTC	CASSLFPPSNNGYTF
TRBD2	.	TRBV10-3	TRBJ2-1	TGTGCCATCAGTTACGCTGGAGCGGGGGGGCATGAGCAGTTCTTC	CAISYAGAGGHEQFF
TRBD2	.	TRBV12-3/TRBV12-4	TRBJ2-1	TGTGCCAGCAGCTCAGGACTAGCGCGGAACAATGAGCAGTTCTTC	CASSSGLARNNEQFF
.	.	TRBV3-1	TRBJ2-1	TGTGCCAGCAGCCAAGCGTCAACTAGTCAGCAGTTCTTC	CASSQASTSQQFF
.	.	TRBV4-1	TRBJ2-3	TGCGCCAGCAGCCAACCCCTGGGGGGATCTAGCACAGATACGCAGTATTTT	CASSQPLGGSSTDTQYF
TRBD2	.	TRBV5-1	TRBJ2-1	TGCGCCAGCAGCTTGGTTTCGGGACTAGTATTGAATGAGCAGTTCTTC	CASSLVSGLVLNEQFF
TRBD1	few	TRBV20-1	TRBJ1-2	TGCAGTGCCTCGGGACAGAACTATGGCTACACCTTC	CSASGQNYGYTF
.	.	TRBV11-3	TRBJ2-5	TGTTGGGGTCGGACCCAGTACTTC	CWGRTQYF
TRBD1	.	TRBV7-2	TRBJ1-2	TGTGCCAGCAGCTTACTAGGTACAGGGGCGAGCGGCTACACCTTC	CASSLLGTGASGYTF
.	few	TRBV7-9	TRBJ1-1	TGTGCCAGCAGCTTAGTGGGGGGACCTAACACTGAAGCTTTCTTT	CASSLVGGPNTEAFF
.	.	TRBV7-9	TRBJ2-7	TGTGCCAGCAGCCCACTAGGAGCCGAGCAGTACTTC	CASSPLGAEQYF
.	.	TRBV14	TRBJ1-1	TGTGCCAGCAGCCCACAGGGTAATCTGAACACTGAAGCTTTCTTT	CASSPQGNLNTEAFF
TRBD1	.	TRBV7-2	TRBJ2-7	TGTGCCAGCAGCGCCAGGGGGTACTACGAGCAGTACTTC	CASSARGYYEQYF
.	few	TRBV5-1	TRBJ2-5	TGCGCCAGCAGCAAGGACCTTCTCGAGACCCAGTACTTC	CASSKDLLETQYF
TRBD1	.	TRBV4-3	TRBJ2-1	TGCGCCAGCAGCCCTGACAGGGCCCCTTACAATGAGCAGTTCTTC	CASSPDRAPYNEQFF
TRBD1	.	TRBV3-1	TRBJ1-4	TGTGCCAGCAGCAGACAGGGGGAGGAAAAACTGTTTTTT	CASSRQGEEKLFF
TRBD2	.	TRBV7-2	TRBJ2-1	TGTGCCAGCAGCTTAAGGGGAGGGGTCAATGAGCAGTTCTTC	CASSLRGGVNEQFF
.	few	TRBV27	TRBJ1-2	TGTGCCAGCAGACACGGCGGTGACTATGGCTACACCTTC	CASRHGGDYGYTF
.	once	TRBV15	TRBJ1-4	TGTGCCACCAGCAGAGATTTGGGGGCTGAAAAACTGTTTTTT	CATSRDLGAEKLFF
.	.	TRBV7-2	TRBJ1-5	TGTGCCAGCAGCCGGGGGGAGTTGGTAAATCAGCCCCAGCATTTT	CASSRGELVNQPQHF
.	.	TRBV12-5	TRBJ2-6	TGTGCTAGTGGTTTGCCCCAGTGGTCGGCAGGGCTCAGCTCTGGGGCCAACGTCCTGACTTTC	CASGLPQWSAGLSSGANVLTF
.	.	TRBV7-2	TRBJ2-7	TGTGCCAGCAGCAGATACTCCTCCTACGAGCAGTACTTC	CASSRYSSYEQYF
.	.	TRBV7-6	TRBJ2-7	TGTGCCAGCAGCTTAGCCTCTCAGGGATCCTACGAGCAGTACTTC	CASSLASQGSYEQYF
.	.	TRBV5-1	TRBJ2-1	TGCGCCAGCAGCTCCAACGGGGATGAGCAGTTCTTC	CASSSNGDEQFF
.	.	TRBV7-6	TRBJ2-3	TGTGCCAGCAGTCGACCCCGACAGGGAGGTTTCCGCGGAGATACGCAGTATTTT	CASSRPRQGGFRGDTQYF
.	medium-sized	TRBV7-6	TRBJ2-3	TGTGCCAGCAGCCGCGATCACACAGATACGCAGTATTTT	CASSRDHTDTQYF
.	few	TRBV4-2	TRBJ1-1	TGTGCCAGCAGCCAAGCTAGCAGGGGAACTGAAGCTTTCTTT	CASSQASRGTEAFF
TRBD2	few	TRBV6-2/TRBV6-3	TRBJ2-1	TGTGCCAGCACCGATAGCGGGGGAAAGCAGTTCTTC	CASTDSGGKQFF
.	.	TRBV5-4	TRBJ2-6	TGTGCCAGCAGCCGTGGGATCTCTGGGGCCAACGTCCTGACTTTC	CASSRGISGANVLTF
TRBD2	.	TRBV7-2	TRBJ2-7	TGTGCCAGCAGCTTAGCTGGCGGGGGAGTTGGAAGGGTTGTCGAGCAGTACTTC	CASSLAGGGVGRVVEQYF
.	.	TRBV7-2	TRBJ2-2	TGTGCCTGCGCGGGGCGGATCAACACCGGGGAGCTGTTTTTT	CACAGRINTGELFF
TRBD2	.	TRBV20-1	TRBJ2-5	TGCAGTGCTAGGATTTACGGGACTAGCGGGAAAGGGGCTAGAGAGACCCAGTACTTC	CSARIYGTSGKGARETQYF
TRBD1	once	TRBV24-1	TRBJ1-1	TGTGCCACCAGCGGACAGGGACCTGAAGCTTTCTTT	CATSGQGPEAFF
TRBD1	.	TRBV29-1	TRBJ1-1	TGCAGCTTAAGGACAGGGATGAACACTGAAGCTTTCTTT	CSLRTGMNTEAFF
TRBD2	.	TRBV20-1	TRBJ2-3	TGCAGTGCTAGAGATTACCTAGCGGGAGGCACAGATACGCAGTGTTTT	CSARDYLAGGTDTQCF
.	once	TRBV6-5	TRBJ2-4	TGTGCCAGCAGTTACTCGATGGCCCCGGGATTAGCCAAAAACATTCAGTACTTC	CASSYSMAPGLAKNIQYF
.	.	TRBV7-7	TRBJ2-5	TGTGCTAGCAGCTTAGTCGAGGGGCTCCAAGAGACCCAGTACTTC	CASSLVEGLQETQYF